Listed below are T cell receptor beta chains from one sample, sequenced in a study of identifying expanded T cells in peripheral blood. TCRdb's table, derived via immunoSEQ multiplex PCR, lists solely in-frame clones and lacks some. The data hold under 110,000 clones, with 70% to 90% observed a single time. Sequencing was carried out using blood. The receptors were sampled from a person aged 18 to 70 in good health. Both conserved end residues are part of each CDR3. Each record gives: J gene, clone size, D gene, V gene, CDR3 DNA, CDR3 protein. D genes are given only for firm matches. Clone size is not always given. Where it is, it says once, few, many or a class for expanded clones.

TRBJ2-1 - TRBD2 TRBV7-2 TGTGCCAGCAGCTTAGCTGGCGGGGGGATCTACAATGAGCAGTTCTTC CASSLAGGGIYNEQFF
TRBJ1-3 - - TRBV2 TGTGCCAGCACACCTCAAAACACCATATATTTT CASTPQNTIYF
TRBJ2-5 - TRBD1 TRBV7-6 TGTGCCAGCAGCTGGGACAGGGGGCAAGAGACCCAGTACTTC CASSWDRGQETQYF
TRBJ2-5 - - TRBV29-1 TGCAGCGTTGAAGGGAGGGGTCCGTCCGAGACCCAGTACTTC CSVEGRGPSETQYF
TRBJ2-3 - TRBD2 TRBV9 TGTGCCAGCAGCACCCGGATAGCGGGGCCCACAGATACGCAGTATTTT CASSTRIAGPTDTQYF
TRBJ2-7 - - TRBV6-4 TGTGCCAGCAGTGCCCAGGGGTCTTACGAGCAGTACTTC CASSAQGSYEQYF
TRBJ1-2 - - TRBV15 TGTGCCACCAGCAGGGTGTCCCGGGACTCTAACTATGGCTACACCTTC CATSRVSRDSNYGYTF
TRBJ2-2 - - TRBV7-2 TGTGCCAGCAGCTCACCCTTGGGGCTAGGGACGAACACCGGGGAGCTGTTTTTT CASSSPLGLGTNTGELFF
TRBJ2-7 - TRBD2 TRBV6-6 TGTGCCAGCACCCTCGAAGGGACTAGCGGCTACGAGCAGTACTTC CASTLEGTSGYEQYF
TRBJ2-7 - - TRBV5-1 TGCGCCAGCAGCTTTCGGAGGGGCCTTTACGAGCAGTACTTC CASSFRRGLYEQYF
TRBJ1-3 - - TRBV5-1 TGCGCCAGCAGCTTGGAAGTGGGTACCTCTGGAAACACCATATATTTT CASSLEVGTSGNTIYF
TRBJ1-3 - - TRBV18 TGTGCCACCCCCACCGATGGTGGAGGGAGGAACACCATATATTTT CATPTDGGGRNTIYF
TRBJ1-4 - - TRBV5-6 TGTGCCAGCAGCGTAGACAGGAAAATCCATCCGGCGTTTTTT CASSVDRKIHPAFF
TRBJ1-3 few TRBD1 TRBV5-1 TGCGCCAGCAGTACAGGGGGCTCAGGAAACACCATATATTTT CASSTGGSGNTIYF
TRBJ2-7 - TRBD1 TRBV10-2 TGCGCCACAGGGGGCGGGTACGAGCAGTACTTC CATGGGYEQYF
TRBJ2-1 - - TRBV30 TGTGCCTGGAGCACAACCAATTACAATGAGCAGTTCTTC CAWSTTNYNEQFF
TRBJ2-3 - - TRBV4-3 TGCGCCAGCAGCCCATGGGGAGAGACGCAGTATTTT CASSPWGETQYF
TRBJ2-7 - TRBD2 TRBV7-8 TGTGCCAGCAGCGCGGGGGGGGTTGTGCAGTACTTC CASSAGGVVQYF
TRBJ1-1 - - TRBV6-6 TGTGCCAGCATCGGCGGACCCACGACCACAGCTTTCTTT CASIGGPTTTAFF